This TCR beta chain was recorded in a study of blood T cell repertoires in COVID-19. Overall study context: Both acute and convalescent COVID-19 samples were obtained from the United States, Italy and Spain.

Grouping used clinical history reported by participants in a survey and questionnaire. Recovered status in Cohort 3 required two negative PCRs, clearance, or symptom resolution. J was trimmed by 5 bases and V by 5 bases; bases with no gene match: 9. Germline assignment: CDR1 MNHEY and CDR2 SVGEGT. The CDR3 loop spans 17 amino acids. Methods used by the authors: How many nucleated cells were present was estimated from reference gene primer amplification. Only in-frame clones appear in the TCRdb table, and some are missing; sequencing was by immunoSEQ multiplex PCR. V and J calls plus clone size are reproduced from that table; the DNA served to infer D and trimming. The sample has a few hundred thousand clones; around 91% are singletons.

This sequence originates from a woman in her 40s who had recovered from COVID-19. The sequenced material came from PBMCs or T cells enriched from blood (not recorded which). The chain uses TRBV6-2 or TRBV6-3 and TRBJ2-5; 15 nucleotides align to TRBD2. CDR3 region: CASSIGTSGRPGETQYF. In DNA form, the CDR3 reads TGTGCCAGCAGTATAGGGACTAGCGGGAGGCCCGGGGAGACCCAGTACTTC.